The entry below gives a single TCR beta chain sequence along with its context. The entry originates in a study of blood T cell repertoires in COVID-19. Study as a whole: COVID-19 samples, acute and convalescent, were from the United States, Italy and Spain. In each case, the material was cDNA or gDNA derived from T cells, B-cell-depleted T cells, or PBMCs.

The CDR3 contains 13 residues. V was cut by 5 bases and J by 5 bases, with 12 bases left in between. CDR1 and CDR2 from the germline V gene are SEHNR and FQNEAQ (reference sequence). Original processing notes: Nucleated cell number was recorded as an estimate derived from reference gene primer amplification. Repertoires were generated with immunoSEQ multiplex PCR, while TCRdb's copy carries only in-frame clones and drops some. V and J calls and clone size are copied from that table; D and trimming were computed from the DNA. The table includes about 58,000 clones, approximately 90% detected once. The TCR originated in a woman aged 55-70 years with active COVID-19. The chain recombines TRBV7-9 with TRBJ1-1; the D gene is possibly TRBD1 (5 bases). The specimen sequenced was peripheral blood. The CDR3: CASSVEGLTEAFF. CDR3 in DNA: TGTGCCAGCAGCGTGGAGGGGCTTACTGAAGCTTTCTTT. The full variable domain, in which reference TRBV7-9 and TRBJ1-1 provide the parts outside the CDR3, is DTGVSQNPRHKITKRGQNVTFRCDPISEHNRLYWYRQTLGQGPEFLTYFQNEAQLEKSRLLSDRFSAERPKGSFSTLEIQRTEQGDSAMYLCASSVEGLTEAFFGQGTRLTVV.